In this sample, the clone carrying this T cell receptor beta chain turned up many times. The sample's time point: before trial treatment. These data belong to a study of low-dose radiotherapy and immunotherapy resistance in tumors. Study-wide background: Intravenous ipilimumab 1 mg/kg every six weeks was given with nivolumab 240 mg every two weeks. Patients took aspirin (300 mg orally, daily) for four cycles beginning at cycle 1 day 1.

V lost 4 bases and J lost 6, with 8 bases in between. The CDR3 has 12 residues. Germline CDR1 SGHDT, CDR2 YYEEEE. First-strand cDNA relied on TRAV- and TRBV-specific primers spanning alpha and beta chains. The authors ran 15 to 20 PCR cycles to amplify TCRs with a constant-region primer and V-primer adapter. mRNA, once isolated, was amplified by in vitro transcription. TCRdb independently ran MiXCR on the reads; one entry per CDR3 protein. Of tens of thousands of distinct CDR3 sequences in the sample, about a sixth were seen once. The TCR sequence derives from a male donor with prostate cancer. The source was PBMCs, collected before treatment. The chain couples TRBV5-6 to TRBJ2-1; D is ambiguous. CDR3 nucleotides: TGTGCCAGCAGCCTGATGGCCAATGAGCAGTTCTTC. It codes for CASSLMANEQFF.